This TCR beta chain was identified in a study of PD-L1 blockade in urothelial cancer. The repertoire was sequenced with immunoSEQ multiplex PCR; TCRdb's copy has only in-frame clones and lacks some. Of 80,000 to 100,000 clones detected, 82% appear once; the ten largest clones hold over 7.5%. This clone appeared once. The CDR3 spans 16 residues. V lost 3 bases and J lost 8; bases outside the gene matches: 8. Per the germline V gene, CDR1 is SGHRS and CDR2 is YFSETQ. This clonotype was obtained from a man in his 70s with urothelial cancer. V is TRBV5-1 and J is TRBJ2-1; 13 bases map to TRBD2. This specimen was PBMCs, taken around atezolizumab (anti-PD-L1) treatment. CDR3 in amino acids: CASSSSGTSGVDEQFF. CDR3 DNA sequence: TGCGCCAGCAGCTCTTCCGGGACTAGCGGGGTCGATGAGCAGTTCTTC.